This TCR beta chain originates from a study of beta chain features in type 1 diabetes. Sequencing targeted expressed TCRB transcripts, as all isolated RNA had been reverse transcribed. This table comes from immunoSEQ multiplex PCR, and its TCRdb copy is limited to in-frame clones, with some not included. The sample holds some 150,000 clones; approximately 12% are singletons and the top ten take roughly 1.9%. This clone was observed a handful of times. Distinct nucleotide sequences in the sample also encode this CDR3. V lost 5 bases and J lost 4, with 7 bases in between. Germline assignment: CDR1 SEHNR and CDR2 FQNEAQ (reference sequence). The CDR3 has 12 amino acids.

The rearrangement joins TRBV7-9 to TRBJ2-3, with unresolved D. This receptor was identified in a man aged 18 to 29 in good health. Sequencing was performed on central memory CD4+ T cells from blood. The CDR3 sequence is CASSRTSDTQYF. The CDR3 DNA follows: TGTGCCAGCAGCCGTACCTCAGATACGCAGTATTTT.